Listed below are T cell receptor beta chains from one sample, sequenced in a study of blood T cell repertoires in COVID-19. TCRdb's copy holds only in-frame clones and misses some; the assay was immunoSEQ multiplex PCR. The sample carries approximately 270,000 clones, 80% to 90% recorded once. Sequencing was performed on PBMCs or T cells enriched from blood (not recorded which). The receptor source for this set is a woman aged 25 to 39 who had recovered from COVID-19. Both conserved end residues are part of each CDR3. The order of the fields is D gene, V gene, clone size, J gene, CDR3 protein, CDR3 DNA. A D gene is named only where the DNA matches it firmly. Not all rows give a size; the values are once, few, many and, for expanded clones, a class.

TRBD1	TRBV28	.	TRBJ1-6	CASIKDRANYNSPLHF	TGTGCCAGCATCAAAGACAGGGCAAATTATAATTCACCCCTCCACTTT
.	TRBV29-1	.	TRBJ2-5	CSVEVLGGETQYF	TGCAGCGTTGAAGTTCTCGGCGGGGAGACCCAGTACTTC
TRBD2	TRBV29-1	.	TRBJ2-1	CSVGMGLEGVQFF	TGCAGCGTAGGGATGGGACTAGAAGGCGTGCAGTTCTTC
TRBD1	TRBV29-1	.	TRBJ1-1	CSARGQMNTEAFF	TGCAGCGCTCGGGGACAGATGAACACTGAAGCTTTCTTT
.	TRBV7-5	.	TRBJ1-3	CARSLVTQGGNTIYF	TGTGCCAGAAGCTTAGTCACGCAGGGGGGAAACACCATATATTTT
.	TRBV18	.	TRBJ2-1	CASSPPGGGGKFF	TGTGCCAGCTCACCACCTGGAGGGGGCGGAAAGTTCTTC
.	TRBV10-3	.	TRBJ1-4	CAISDGGEKLFF	TGTGCCATCAGTGACGGGGGGGAAAAACTGTTTTTT
.	TRBV6-5	.	TRBJ2-2	CASRRRQATGELFF	TGTGCCAGCAGACGTCGACAGGCCACCGGGGAGCTGTTTTTT
.	TRBV12-3/TRBV12-4	.	TRBJ1-1	CASSPLVTDKAFF	TGTGCCAGCAGTCCCCTCGTGACAGACAAAGCTTTCTTT
TRBD1	TRBV19	.	TRBJ1-5	CASSIVGTGARYSNQPQHF	TGTGCCAGTAGTATAGTTGGGACAGGGGCGCGGTATAGCAATCAGCCCCAGCATTTT
.	TRBV5-1	.	TRBJ1-2	CASGLPGRGYTF	TGCGCCAGCGGACTCCCGGGCCGGGGCTACACCTTC
.	TRBV4-2	.	TRBJ2-5	CASSQDSPGQPYETQYF	TGTGCCAGCAGCCAAGATTCCCCCGGACAGCCCTATGAGACCCAGTACTTC
TRBD2	TRBV2	.	TRBJ2-1	CASRTSGSYNEQFF	TGTGCCAGCCGGACTAGCGGTTCCTACAATGAGCAGTTCTTC
TRBD2	TRBV19	.	TRBJ2-1	CASSNRLAGGNEQFF	TGTGCCAGTAGTAATCGACTAGCGGGAGGCAATGAGCAGTTCTTC
.	TRBV27	.	TRBJ2-7	CASSLPTGTLPYEQYF	TGTGCCAGCAGTTTACCAACCGGGACATTACCCTACGAGCAGTACTTC
TRBD1	TRBV10-3	.	TRBJ2-1	CAISLDRDNEQFF	TGTGCCATCAGCCTGGACAGGGACAATGAGCAGTTCTTC
.	TRBV19	once	TRBJ1-5	CASRHREINQPQHF	TGTGCCAGTAGACACAGGGAGATCAATCAGCCCCAGCATTTT
TRBD2	TRBV2	.	TRBJ2-5	CASTATVKGGGTQYF	TGTGCCAGCACCGCCACGGTAAAGGGCGGGGGGACCCAGTACTTC
.	TRBV28	once	TRBJ2-7	CASSVRSQGSYEQYF	TGTGCCAGCAGTGTAAGGAGTCAGGGCTCCTACGAGCAGTACTTC
.	TRBV2	.	TRBJ2-3	CASIGLAYTDTQYF	TGTGCCAGCATTGGCCTAGCCTACACAGATACGCAGTATTTT
.	TRBV19	.	TRBJ1-1	CASSKQGMNTEAFF	TGTGCCAGTAGTAAGCAGGGGATGAACACTGAAGCTTTCTTT
.	TRBV24-1	.	TRBJ1-1	CATSDFAGEAFF	TGTGCCACCAGTGATTTCGCGGGAGAAGCTTTCTTT
.	TRBV28	.	TRBJ1-4	CASSFRSGRDVATNEKLFF	TGTGCCAGCAGTTTTCGATCGGGGAGGGACGTTGCAACTAATGAAAAACTGTTTTTT
TRBD2	TRBV7-9	.	TRBJ2-1	CASGGRLFDEQFF	TGTGCCAGCGGCGGGAGATTATTCGATGAGCAGTTCTTC
TRBD2	TRBV28	.	TRBJ2-7	CASSSSLAAFYEQYF	TGTGCCAGCAGTTCATCACTAGCGGCTTTCTACGAGCAGTACTTC
TRBD1	TRBV10-2	.	TRBJ1-2	CASSERGQGEYYGYTF	TGCGCCAGCAGTGAGCGGGGACAGGGTGAATACTATGGCTACACCTTC
TRBD1	TRBV6-5	.	TRBJ2-5	CASSGTGDLETQYF	TGTGCCAGCAGCGGGACAGGGGATTTGGAGACCCAGTACTTC
TRBD2	TRBV11-2	few	TRBJ2-5	CASSATSGSVETQYF	TGTGCCAGCAGCGCGACTAGCGGGAGTGTCGAGACCCAGTACTTC
TRBD2	TRBV20-1	.	TRBJ2-3	CSASRLAGGSADTQYF	TGCAGTGCTAGTCGGCTAGCGGGAGGGTCCGCAGATACGCAGTATTTT
TRBD2	TRBV9	.	TRBJ2-1	CASSLDPLGSGSYNEQFF	TGTGCCAGCAGCTTAGACCCCCTCGGTAGCGGGTCCTACAATGAGCAGTTCTTC
.	TRBV12-3/TRBV12-4	.	TRBJ1-6	CASSFNSYSPLHF	TGTGCCAGCAGTTTTAACTCGTATTCACCCCTCCACTTT
.	TRBV10-3	.	TRBJ1-5	CAIGQRNSNQPQHF	TGTGCCATCGGGCAAAGAAATAGCAATCAGCCCCAGCATTTT
.	TRBV27	.	TRBJ1-4	CASSTGESLNEKLFF	TGTGCCAGCAGTACCGGGGAAAGTCTCAATGAAAAACTGTTTTTT
.	TRBV5-1	.	TRBJ1-1	CASSLADGGTEAFF	TGCGCCAGCAGCTTGGCCGACGGAGGCACTGAAGCTTTCTTT
.	TRBV5-4	once	TRBJ1-1	CASSQTLGDTEAFF	TGTGCCAGCAGCCAAACCCTAGGGGACACTGAAGCTTTCTTT
TRBD2	TRBV15	.	TRBJ2-7	CATSRGKASGIYEQYF	TGTGCCACCAGCAGAGGAAAAGCTAGCGGGATTTACGAGCAGTACTTC
.	TRBV5-1	.	TRBJ1-1	CASSLGGSGNTEAFF	TGCGCCAGCAGCTTGGGAGGGTCCGGGAACACTGAAGCTTTCTTT
.	TRBV9	.	TRBJ1-1	CASSVARYNTEAFF	TGTGCCAGCAGCGTAGCCAGGTATAACACTGAAGCTTTCTTT
.	TRBV28	once	TRBJ1-1	CASTGVMNTEAFF	TGTGCCAGCACAGGGGTCATGAACACTGAAGCTTTCTTT
TRBD1	TRBV28	.	TRBJ1-5	CASRPSTGSQPQHF	TGTGCCAGCAGGCCCTCGACAGGGAGTCAGCCCCAGCATTTT
.	TRBV5-1	.	TRBJ1-2	CASSAGMSNGYTF	TGCGCCAGCAGCGCCGGGATGTCGAATGGCTACACCTTC
TRBD1	TRBV5-1	.	TRBJ2-7	CASSLASGTGAEQYF	TGCGCCAGCAGCTTGGCCTCCGGGACAGGGGCCGAGCAGTACTTC
TRBD1	TRBV18	.	TRBJ1-2	CASSLVFRDRGIGYGYTF	TGTGCCAGCTCCCTGGTTTTTCGAGACAGGGGAATCGGCTATGGCTACACCTTC
TRBD1	TRBV19	.	TRBJ1-5	CASSIPGQGHYSNQPQHF	TGTGCCAGTAGTATCCCGGGACAGGGTCACTATAGCAATCAGCCCCAGCATTTT
TRBD1	TRBV11-1	.	TRBJ1-2	CASSLAIGGQGGLYGYTF	TGTGCCAGCAGCTTAGCCATTGGGGGACAGGGCGGTCTCTATGGCTACACCTTC
.	TRBV15	.	TRBJ1-1	CATSRDNTSNTEAFF	TGTGCCACCAGCAGAGATAACACCTCGAACACTGAAGCTTTCTTT
TRBD1	TRBV5-6	.	TRBJ2-7	CASSLELGQGDNEQYF	TGTGCCAGCAGCTTGGAGCTGGGACAGGGTGACAACGAGCAGTACTTC